This T cell receptor (beta chain) is from a study of control samples from healthy donors and cancer patients. The table came from immunoSEQ multiplex PCR; TCRdb's copy has only in-frame clones and leaves some out. Of approximately 110,000 clones in the sample, just over 90% were seen once. Germline V lookup: CDR1 SGHDT, CDR2 YYEEEE. Trimming removed 3 bases at V and 2 bases at J, with 12 bases between. The CDR3 runs 14 residues. In its sample, this clone was seen a few times. This rearrangement joins TRBV5-6 to TRBJ2-7; TRBD2 might be the D (6 bases). The sequenced sample was blood. This TCR derives from a woman in her late teens or twenties in good health. The CDR3 protein is CASSYIAETYEQYF. The CDR3 DNA is TGTGCCAGCAGCTATATAGCGGAAACCTACGAGCAGTACTTC.